Each of the 17 T cell receptor beta chains below was sequenced from the same sample in a study of T-cell memory formation after mild COVID-19. TCRdb re-called the 5' RACE reads with MiXCR, one entry per CDR3 protein. This table has around 300,000 distinct CDR3 sequences, 10% to 15% appearing once. The sequenced material came from PBMCs or a T cell subset sorted from them (not recorded which). The receptors originated from a man aged 18 to 30 who had mild COVID-19 (a few samples of this study predate the infection). Cell type and time point are not known.

This clonotype showed up just a few times. This chain links TRBV3-1 with TRBJ2-5; tentatively, D is TRBD1 or TRBD2 (5 bases each). Per germline, CDR1 LGHDT and CDR2 YNNKEL (reference sequence). Trimming took 0 bases from V and 2 from J, leaving 13 bases between them. The CDR3 spans 16 residues. The CDR3 DNA is TGTGCCAGCAGCCAAGATCTGATAGGGGAGCAAGAGACCCAGTACTTC. Translated: CASSQDLIGEQETQYF.

This clonotype was seen only a few times. The rearrangement joins TRBV5-1 to TRBJ2-1; D is uncertain. From germline, CDR1 is SGHRS and CDR2 YFSETQ. Trimming took off 7 bases at V and 0 bases at J, with 11 bases between the two ends. This CDR3 spans 14 amino acids. The CDR3 bases are TGCGCCAGCCAACAGATTTCCTCCTACAATGAGCAGTTCTTC. Its translation is CASQQISSYNEQFF. The whole variable domain, filled in from reference TRBV5-1 and TRBJ2-1, reads KAGVTQTPRYLIKTRGQQVTLSCSPISGHRSVSWYQQTPGQGLQFLFEYFSETQRNKGNFPGRFSGRQFSNSRSEMNVSTLELGDSALYLCASQQISSYNEQFFGPGTRLTVL.

This clonotype showed up just once. V is TRBV12-5 and J is TRBJ1-5; D not certain. Per germline, CDR1 LGHNT and CDR2 FRNRAP. The CDR3 has 13 amino acids. V was clipped by 5 bases and J by 6 bases, with 11 bases between them. In DNA, the CDR3 is TGTGCTAGTGGTCCCTCCTCTGGTCAGCCCCAGCATTTT. This codes for CASGPSSGQPQHF.

This clonotype has only a few counts. The J gene is TRBJ1-5, the V gene TRBV3-1; 8 positions match TRBD1. Trimming took 5 bases from V and 5 from J; bases not matched to a gene: 11. The CDR3 runs to 16 residues. Germline assignment: CDR1 LGHDT and CDR2 YNNKEL (reference sequence). In nucleotides, the CDR3 is TGTGCCAGCAGCGGAGGAGCAGGGGGCGCGGATCAGCCCCAGCATTTT. It specifies CASSGGAGGADQPQHF.

The CDR3 nucleotides are TGCAGTGCTAGACCTCGGGACAGGGCCCAAGAGACCCAGTACTTC. Translation gives CSARPRDRAQETQYF. The chain has TRBV20-1 and TRBJ2-5; 9 bases align to TRBD1. After removal of 2 bases from V and 1 base from J, the junction contained 5 bases not matched to a gene. In germline, CDR1 is DFQATT, CDR2 SNEGSKA (reference sequence). The CDR3 is 15 residues long.

This clonotype has at least ten counts. The J gene is TRBJ2-3, the V gene TRBV20-1; TRBD1 aligns across 9 bases. This CDR3 region has 20 residues. The trim removed 3 bases at V and 4 bases at J, leaving 23 bases unmatched. CDR1 is DFQATT, CDR2 SNEGSKA, per germline (reference sequence). In DNA form, the CDR3 reads TGCAGTGCTAGTTCCTCGGTAGGGGCACGGGACAGGGTAGTTGCAGATACGCAGTATTTT. Translation gives CSASSSVGARDRVVADTQYF.

This rearrangement joins TRBV7-4 to TRBJ1-5; 8 nucleotides match TRBD1. The CDR3 spans 17 residues. CDR1 SGHVT and CDR2 SQSDAQ come from the germline V gene. The trim removed 5 bases at V and 1 base at J, leaving 10 bases unmatched. The CDR3 loop reads CASSPPLRTGSNQPQHF. In nucleotides, the CDR3 is TGTGCCAGCAGCCCCCCTTTGAGGACAGGGAGCAATCAGCCCCAGCATTTT.

A few counts support this clonotype. The rearrangement uses TRBV27 and TRBJ2-7, with D possibly being TRBD1 or TRBD2 (5 bases each). CDR1 is MNHEY, CDR2 SMNVEV, per germline (reference sequence). V lost 6 bases to trimming and J lost 2 bases, with 14 bases between them. This CDR3 contains 14 residues. The CDR3 DNA follows: TGTGCCAGCAGGACTACTACAGGAACCTACGAGCAGTACTTC. Protein product: CASRTTTGTYEQYF.

There are a few counts of this clonotype. The rearrangement uses TRBV6-6 and TRBJ2-1, with D perhaps given as TRBD1 or TRBD2 (6 bases each). This CDR3 comprises 12 residues. The germline V gene encodes CDR1 MNHNY and CDR2 SVGAGI (reference sequence). The V and J ends lost 7 bases and 9 bases respectively, with 13 bases between them. The CDR3 sequence is CASTVGGGEQFF. The CDR3 DNA reads TGTGCCAGCACTGTAGGAGGGGGTGAGCAGTTCTTC.

J is TRBJ1-4 and V is TRBV6-5; no firm D call. V dropped 6 bases and J dropped 4 bases, with 3 bases sitting between them. The CDR3 length is 11 residues. Germline-derived CDR1 and CDR2 are MNHEY and SVGAGI. DNA for the CDR3: TGTGCCAGCAGGCGTAATGAAAAACTGTTTTTT. Amino acids: CASRRNEKLFF.

At least ten counts were recorded for this clonotype. This chain joins TRBV3-1 and TRBJ2-3; D remains unclear. V was shortened by 1 base and J by 6 bases, with 11 bases between the two germline ends. Germline V gene sequence: CDR1 LGHDT, CDR2 YNNKEL (reference sequence). CDR3 length: 14 residues. The CDR3 protein is CASSQAPPPDTQYF. CDR3 DNA sequence: TGTGCCAGCAGCCAAGCACCCCCCCCGGATACGCAGTATTTT.

This clonotype has a handful of counts. V and J are TRBV24-1 and TRBJ2-5; the D call may be TRBD1 or TRBD2 (5 bases each). V lost 8 bases and J 0 bases, leaving 15 bases between the germline ends. The V gene's germline CDR1 is KGHDR and CDR2 SFDVKD. This CDR3 is built from 15 residues. CDR3 amino acids: CATTNRGPYQETQYF. The CDR3 DNA reads TGTGCCACCACCAACCGGGGACCGTACCAAGAGACCCAGTACTTC.

The chain carries TRBV4-1 and TRBJ2-7; D possibly corresponds to TRBD1 (5 bases). Trimming removed 0 bases at V and 6 bases at J, with 9 bases between. The CDR3 is 13 residues long. Per germline, CDR1 MGHRA and CDR2 YSYEKL. The CDR3 here is CASSQDPGFEQYV. In nucleotides, the CDR3 is TGCGCCAGCAGCCAAGACCCAGGGTTCGAGCAGTACGTC.

This clonotype was seen more than once but under ten times. The chain is built from TRBV6-2 or TRBV6-3 and TRBJ1-1, with D uncertain. Trimming stripped 0 bases from V and 6 bases from J, with 5 bases between. The CDR3 has 12 residues. Germline V CDR1 and CDR2: MNHEY, SVGEGT. This CDR3 is CASSYSLSEAFF. The DNA of the CDR3 is TGTGCCAGCAGTTACTCGCTCTCTGAAGCTTTCTTT.

This clonotype was observed at least ten times. The chain links TRBV5-6 to TRBJ2-5; D is perhaps TRBD2 (5 bases). The V gene lost 0 bases and the J gene lost 5 bases, with 11 bases spanning the gap. Germline assignment: CDR1 SGHDT and CDR2 YYEEEE. The CDR3 runs 14 residues. The CDR3 protein is CASSLAGVSETQYF. CDR3 sequence (DNA): TGTGCCAGCAGCTTGGCCGGGGTCTCGGAGACCCAGTACTTC.

This clonotype has at least ten counts. The V and J genes are TRBV7-9 and TRBJ2-7; 7 bases match TRBD1. This CDR3 is 15 amino acids long. The ends lost 1 base at V and 0 bases at J; junction bases unmatched: 3. The germline CDR1 and CDR2 sequences are SEHNR and FQNEAQ (reference sequence). The CDR3 nucleotides read TGTGCCAGCAGCTTAGGGACAGGACACTCCTACGAGCAGTACTTC. Its translation is CASSLGTGHSYEQYF.

This clonotype was found a few times. The gene calls are TRBV5-1 and TRBJ2-5; D might be TRBD1 (6 bases). CDR3 length equals 13 residues. The V end was cut by 4 bases, the J end by 2 bases, with 9 bases between. Germline V gives CDR1 SGHRS, CDR2 YFSETQ. The CDR3 protein is CASSQGQQETQYF. The CDR3 DNA sequence: TGCGCCAGCAGCCAAGGACAGCAAGAGACCCAGTACTTC.